What follows is one TCR beta chain and its context. Data came from immunoSEQ multiplex PCR; TCRdb stores just in-frame clones and leaves some out. The sample yields 95,000 to 100,000 clones, 95% to 96% seen once. This entry is derived from a study of technical replicates of blood from a handful of donors. Germline loops: CDR1 SGHDN, CDR2 FVKESK. The V segment lost 4 bases and the J segment 7 bases; nucleotides outside the gene matches: 9. The CDR3 is 16 amino acids. Sequenced input: T cells isolated from PBMCs. The J gene is TRBJ2-1, the V gene TRBV14, with 11 bases fitting TRBD2. The sequence came from a human donor in good health. This CDR3 is CASSLIAGGPRNEQFF. In DNA form, the CDR3 reads TGTGCCAGCAGCCTCATAGCGGGAGGGCCTCGGAATGAGCAGTTCTTC.